The rows below give T cell receptor beta chains drawn from one sample of a study of blood T cell repertoires in COVID-19. Some clones are missing from TCRdb's copy, which holds only in-frame ones; the method was immunoSEQ multiplex PCR. The profile shows fewer than 250,000 clones, approximately 78% of them singletons. Specimen: peripheral blood. The receptors here all came from an elderly woman with acute or convalescent COVID-19. Each CDR3 is given with its conserved first and last residue. Not all rows give a size; the values are once, few, many and, for expanded clones, a class.

V gene: TRBV19
clone size: once
CDR3 protein: CASSRQGALGSPLHF

V gene: TRBV3-1/TRBV3-2
clone size: once
CDR3 protein: CASSQDPSYYGYTF

V gene: TRBV30
clone size: -
CDR3 protein: CAWDRGRDQPQHF

V gene: TRBV7-2
clone size: -
CDR3 protein: CASSSSGGAFSGWETQYF

V gene: TRBV7-2
clone size: -
CDR3 protein: CASSLRTAVEQFF

V gene: TRBV6-6
clone size: -
CDR3 protein: CASTGHLSNQPQHF

V gene: TRBV6-6
clone size: -
CDR3 protein: CASSIINYGYTF

V gene: TRBV24-1
clone size: -
CDR3 protein: CATSFAGQGNNEQFF

V gene: TRBV3-1/TRBV3-2
clone size: -
CDR3 protein: CASSPGGQGQVTPQHF

V gene: TRBV9
clone size: -
CDR3 protein: CASSPRTGWNTEAFF

V gene: TRBV6-6
clone size: -
CDR3 protein: CASRERDTHQPQHF

V gene: TRBV18
clone size: -
CDR3 protein: CASSSPAGDWNEQFF

V gene: TRBV2
clone size: few
CDR3 protein: CASRAGTGASNEQYF

V gene: TRBV19
clone size: -
CDR3 protein: CASSTRGGSYEQYF

V gene: TRBV18
clone size: -
CDR3 protein: CASSPPEARFNEKLFF

V gene: TRBV7-7
clone size: once
CDR3 protein: CASARSLANTGELFF

V gene: TRBV5-1
clone size: -
CDR3 protein: CASSPSGQGGGEQYF

V gene: TRBV11-3
clone size: few
CDR3 protein: CASSLGSGSGVAGELFF

V gene: TRBV7-2
clone size: -
CDR3 protein: CASSPRLGASYEQYF

V gene: TRBV10-3
clone size: -
CDR3 protein: CAISESGRASETKLFF

V gene: TRBV23-1
clone size: once
CDR3 protein: CASSLRDILQETQYF

V gene: TRBV11-3
clone size: -
CDR3 protein: CASSLRTSSYEQYF

V gene: TRBV5-1
clone size: -
CDR3 protein: CASSRERGYNSPLHF

V gene: TRBV30
clone size: -
CDR3 protein: CAWSVQGLGTEAFF

V gene: TRBV6-2/TRBV6-3
clone size: -
CDR3 protein: CASSYPLANNEQFF

V gene: TRBV28
clone size: -
CDR3 protein: CASSSRGLSSYEQYF

V gene: TRBV9
clone size: -
CDR3 protein: CASSAAGQTNTIYF

V gene: TRBV7-8
clone size: -
CDR3 protein: CASSLGGHPVTYEQYF

V gene: TRBV7-2
clone size: few
CDR3 protein: CASSLGLAGNYEQYF

V gene: TRBV9
clone size: -
CDR3 protein: CASSVRGVRMNTEAFF

V gene: TRBV10-3
clone size: -
CDR3 protein: CAISTGLTDTQYF

V gene: TRBV28
clone size: -
CDR3 protein: CASSLNPWQGTGELFF

V gene: TRBV7-2
clone size: -
CDR3 protein: CASSLSGQGTYEQYF

V gene: TRBV13
clone size: few
CDR3 protein: CASSLGRGNTEAFF

V gene: TRBV21-1
clone size: -
CDR3 protein: CASSKVEHNEKLFF

V gene: TRBV5-1
clone size: few
CDR3 protein: CASSLGGDPSGNTIYF

V gene: TRBV3-1/TRBV3-2
clone size: few
CDR3 protein: CASSRRTHRGPRYEQFF

V gene: TRBV10-3
clone size: -
CDR3 protein: CAISGMRVLDGNTIYF

V gene: TRBV29-1
clone size: -
CDR3 protein: CSVLGGSNQPQHF

V gene: TRBV4-2
clone size: -
CDR3 protein: CASSQGGIERPNAEQFF

V gene: TRBV6-5
clone size: -
CDR3 protein: CASSYSSGAYGYTF

V gene: TRBV20-1
clone size: -
CDR3 protein: CSAVTEEKLFF

V gene: TRBV19
clone size: -
CDR3 protein: CASSPPTDTQYF

V gene: TRBV19
clone size: -
CDR3 protein: CASVYPRGFSGNTIYF

V gene: TRBV6-2/TRBV6-3
clone size: -
CDR3 protein: CASSYSAGSTDTQYF

V gene: TRBV9
clone size: -
CDR3 protein: CASSGQGAQVGELFF

V gene: TRBV6-5
clone size: -
CDR3 protein: CASSHRGSSWEQYF

V gene: TRBV21-1
clone size: -
CDR3 protein: CASSKQPGQGRNTIYF

V gene: TRBV4-2
clone size: -
CDR3 protein: CASSQERPPGAQHF

V gene: TRBV25-1
clone size: -
CDR3 protein: CASSEYGQGSYEQYF

V gene: TRBV15
clone size: -
CDR3 protein: CATSRSRYTEAFF